This is a list of T cell receptor beta chains from one sample in a study of a mutant IDH1 vaccine in newly diagnosed glioma. This table comes from immunoSEQ multiplex PCR, and its TCRdb copy is limited to in-frame clones, with some not included. This table has 35,000 or so clones, around 80% appearing once. No cognate antigen is known for these TCRs. Here the sequenced sample was peripheral blood mononuclear cells (PBMCs), taken from a glioma patient whose treatment included an IDH1 peptide vaccine. Source of these receptors: a woman younger than 45 with glioma. Some clones in this sample may be carry-over from other donors' samples. CDR3s leave out the opening cysteine and the closing phenylalanine or tryptophan. Fields, in order: V gene, J gene, CDR3 length, CDR3 protein.

TRBV7-9,TRBJ1-2,9,ASSSGYGYT
TRBV4-1,TRBJ1-1,10,ASSQGGREAF
TRBV7-9,TRBJ1-2,14,ASSLRGTDTNYGYT
TRBV23-1,TRBJ2-1,14,ASSRETSGRSGEQF
TRBV5-4,TRBJ2-7,12,ASSHQGNSYEQY
TRBV6-1,TRBJ2-5,10,ASTVIGETQY
TRBV19,TRBJ1-1,13,ASSIGGTTSTEAF
TRBV6-1,TRBJ2-7,10,ATATAIYEQY
TRBV19,TRBJ2-3,13,ASSTTGSLTDTQY
TRBV6-5,TRBJ2-7,14,ASSYSSRQNSYEQY
TRBV28,TRBJ1-2,14,ASRSSGTGGDYGYT
TRBV10-3,TRBJ1-1,15,AISESLGSPANTEAF
TRBV6-1,TRBJ1-5,11,ASSVRGMQPQH
TRBV15,TRBJ2-5,13,ATSRDQGGLETQY
TRBV5-6,TRBJ2-7,13,ASSLTSGSSYEQY
TRBV19,TRBJ1-1,11,ASSIGAPTEAF
TRBV29-1,TRBJ2-3,12,SVWTLPSTDTQY
TRBV4-1,TRBJ2-2,15,ASSQVRLLSATGELF
TRBV6-4,TRBJ1-1,11,ASSDGPGTEAF
TRBV7-9,TRBJ1-1,12,ASSFGQANTEAF
TRBV6-6,TRBJ2-5,9,ASSQQETQY
TRBV7-9,TRBJ1-4,12,ASSLDGGTGKLF
TRBV29-1,TRBJ2-7,12,SVDKGKGRYEQY
TRBV7-2,TRBJ2-7,12,ASSFGTSGYEQY
TRBV19,TRBJ2-1,14,ASSPWTSGTYNEQF
TRBV4-1,TRBJ2-4,16,ASSQDSRTLLAKNIQY
TRBV5-4,TRBJ2-7,11,ASSLLGRGSIV
TRBV19,TRBJ1-3,12,ASSLSLSGNTIY
TRBV5-7,TRBJ2-3,14,ASSLEGRQCTDTQY
TRBV29-1,TRBJ2-2,10,SVEDLRGELF
TRBV5-1,TRBJ1-2,12,ASSPNTGRTGYT
TRBV5-1,TRBJ1-1,13,ASSLGVAGDTEAF
TRBV10-2,TRBJ2-2,13,ASSPSGRNTGELF
TRBV7-2,TRBJ2-3,14,ASSLMASGRVDTQY
TRBV7-9,TRBJ2-7,12,ASSPFEAQYEQY
TRBV4-1,TRBJ1-3,13,ASSHPGTSGNTIY
TRBV18,TRBJ1-2,13,ASSPGLGTASAYT
TRBV30,TRBJ2-1,14,AWDLLAGRSYNEQF
TRBV5-8,TRBJ2-7,9,ASSAIYEQY
TRBV14,TRBJ2-1,16,ASSQGLGLAGNYNEQF